This T cell receptor (beta chain) was observed in a study of beta chain features in type 1 diabetes. Broader study findings: People with Type 1 diabetes carried modestly yet significantly shorter TCRB CDR3s in all four CD4+ subsets.

In regard to this clone: Its antigen remains unknown.

Every isolated RNA sample was fully reverse transcribed, so sequencing captured expressed TCRB transcripts. It was found that naive, central memory and regulatory T cell samples averaged around 3.8 million reads. Sequencing was performed with immunoSEQ multiplex PCR; in TCRdb, only in-frame clones are kept and a portion is missing. The sample lists hundreds of thousands of clones, approximately 9.7% occurring once. Based on CD45RO/CCR7/CD25/CD127/CD95/CD27, CD4+ regulatory, stem cell-like memory, naive and central memory cells were sorted. Per germline, CDR1 SGHDT and CDR2 YYEEEE. The CDR3 spans 15 residues. V was shortened by 2 bases and J by 4 bases, with 10 bases between the two germline ends.

V and J are TRBV5-6 and TRBJ2-6; unclear D gene. Specimen: central memory CD4+ T cells from blood. This sequence was found in a man aged 25-40 years with type 1 diabetes. The DNA for the CDR3 is TGTGCCAGCAGCTTTGCGTCGCTAGGGGCCAACGTCCTGACTTTC. Translated: CASSFASLGANVLTF.